The 6 T cell receptor beta chains presented below share a single source sample, sequenced in a study of early T cells in non-severe SARS-CoV-2 infection. TCRdb itself ran the 5' RACE reads through MiXCR, one entry per CDR3 protein. The sample records 45,000 to 50,000 distinct CDR3 sequences, approximately 6% being singletons. Sequenced material: whole blood, taken at baseline. The source is an adult who was a healthcare worker with PCR-confirmed SARS-CoV-2 infection or an uninfected control (not recorded which).

This clonotype was detected only a few times. The chain employs TRBV27 and TRBJ2-3, with D hard to call. This CDR3 contains 13 residues. Per germline, CDR1 MNHEY and CDR2 SMNVEV (reference sequence). The V gene lost 6 bases and the J gene lost 2 bases, with 9 bases spanning the gap. The DNA of the CDR3 is TGTGCCAGCAGGACTCGACTCACAGATACGCAGTATTTT. Protein sequence: CASRTRLTDTQYF.

Only one count was recorded for this clonotype. The chain has TRBV27 and TRBJ2-7, with TRBD1 identical over 7 bases. The ends lost 2 bases at V and 2 bases at J; junction bases unmatched: 6. This CDR3 is built from 15 residues. Germline V gene data show CDR1 as MNHEY and CDR2 as SMNVEV (reference sequence). CDR3 region: CASSLTGQLTYEQYF. CDR3 nucleotides: TGTGCCAGCAGTTTAACGGGACAGCTTACCTACGAGCAGTACTTC.

This clonotype was observed a few times. The chain has TRBV6-1 and TRBJ2-3; 16 bases fit TRBD2. Germline-derived CDR1 and CDR2 are MNHNS and SASEGT. There are 19 residues in the CDR3. V shed 0 bases, J shed 7 bases, and the junction held 10 bases outside the gene matches. The CDR3 bases are TGTGCCAGCAGTGAAGCTCCCGCCGGGACTAGCGGGAGGGCTTATACGCAGTATTTT. Its protein product is CASSEAPAGTSGRAYTQYF.

The gene calls are TRBV28 and TRBJ2-3; 10 bases fit TRBD2. After removal of 7 bases from V and 0 bases from J, the junction contained 10 bases not matched to a gene. Germline CDR1 is MDHEN and CDR2 is SYDVKM. The CDR3 loop spans 17 amino acids. This chain's CDR3 is CASTTLTSGTSTDTQYF. DNA of the CDR3: TGTGCCAGCACCACCCTAACTAGCGGGACTAGCACAGATACGCAGTATTTT.

The sample holds many counts of this clonotype. The chain combines TRBV7-2 with TRBJ2-2; TRBD2 aligns across 11 bases. Per the germline V gene, CDR1 is SGHTA and CDR2 is FQGNSA. V gave up 4 bases and J gave up 7 bases; unmatched junction bases: 8. The CDR3 has 16 amino acids. In DNA form, the CDR3 reads TGTGCCAGCAGCTCTGTAGCGGGAGGGCCCAACGGGGAGCTGTTTTTT. It codes for CASSSVAGGPNGELFF.

The chain is built from TRBV2 and TRBJ1-3; 8 bases map to TRBD1. The CDR3 has 15 residues. Germline lookup yields CDR1 SNHLY and CDR2 FYNNEI. The ends lost 6 bases at V and 2 bases at J; junction bases unmatched: 6. Here the CDR3 DNA reads TGTGCCAGCAGGTCCGGACAGGGAACTGGAAACACCATATATTTT. Translated, it gives CASRSGQGTGNTIYF.